This T cell receptor (beta chain) was captured in a study of blood T cell repertoires in COVID-19. Generated by immunoSEQ multiplex PCR, the TCRdb table keeps only in-frame clones and is missing some. Of under 130,000 clones in the sample, approximately 80% were seen once. Germline lookup yields CDR1 SGHDT and CDR2 YYEEEE. Trimming removed 2 bases from V and 8 bases from J, with 10 bases in between. This CDR3 is built from 13 residues. In this sample, this clone turned up once. The sequence was obtained from an elderly woman with acute or convalescent COVID-19. Sequencing was performed on peripheral blood. This sequence joins TRBV5-6 and TRBJ2-2; D possibly corresponds to TRBD2 (6 bases). CDR3 amino acids: CASSLLASGELFF. DNA for the CDR3: TGTGCCAGCAGCTTACTAGCTTCTGGGGAGCTGTTTTTT.